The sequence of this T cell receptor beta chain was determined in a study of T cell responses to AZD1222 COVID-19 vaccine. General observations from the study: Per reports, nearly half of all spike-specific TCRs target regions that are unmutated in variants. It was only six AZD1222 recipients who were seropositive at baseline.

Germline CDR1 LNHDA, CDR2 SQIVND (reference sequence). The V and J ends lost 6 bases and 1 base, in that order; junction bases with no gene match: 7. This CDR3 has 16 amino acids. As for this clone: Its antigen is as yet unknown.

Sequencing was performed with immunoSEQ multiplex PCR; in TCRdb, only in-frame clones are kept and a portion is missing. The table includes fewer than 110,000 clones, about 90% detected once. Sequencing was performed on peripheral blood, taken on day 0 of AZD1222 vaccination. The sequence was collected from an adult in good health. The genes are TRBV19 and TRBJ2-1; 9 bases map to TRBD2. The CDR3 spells CASRATAGGSYNEQFF. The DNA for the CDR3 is TGTGCCAGTAGGGCGACAGCGGGAGGTTCCTACAATGAGCAGTTCTTC.